This TCR beta chain was profiled in a study of T cell responses to AZD1222 COVID-19 vaccine. General study points: Elevations in Spike-specific TCR breadth and depth followed administration of two AZD1222 doses.

Sequencing used immunoSEQ multiplex PCR; TCRdb keeps in-frame clones, though not all of them. The data contain around 95,000 clones, about nine tenths of them seen just once; the ten biggest clones take up 1.5% to 2%. Per germline, CDR1 MDHEN and CDR2 SYDVKM. V lost 3 bases and J lost 1, with 7 bases in between. The CDR3 contains 13 residues. This clone was picked up a small number of times. The target antigen is unknown. The receptor was isolated from an adult in good health. Sequencing was performed on peripheral blood, taken on day 0 of AZD1222 vaccination. The J gene is TRBJ2-7, the V gene TRBV28; D tentatively reads TRBD1 or TRBD2 (5 bases each). CDR3 protein: CASSLGPSYEQYF. The CDR3 DNA follows: TGTGCCAGCAGTTTGGGACCTTCCTACGAGCAGTACTTC.